Described below is a single T cell receptor beta chain sequence and its context. The sample comes from a study of brain T cells in children with intractable seizures. Assay used: immunoSEQ multiplex PCR; TCRdb lists only in-frame clones, some missing. The sample yields some 76,000 clones, under 95% seen once. The germline CDR1 and CDR2 sequences are SGHKS and YYEKEE (reference sequence). With 9 bases removed from V and 7 bases from J, the gap between germline ends came to 14 bases. The CDR3 length is 12 residues. The chain has TRBV5-5 and TRBJ2-1; TRBD2 might be the D (6 bases). This clonotype originated in a boy younger than two with tuberous sclerosis and intractable seizures. The specimen comprised peripheral blood, sampled at surgery. The CDR3, as DNA: TGTGCCACCTCGGGAGTGAGGAATGAGCAGTTCTTC. This codes for CATSGVRNEQFF.